A selection of T cell receptor beta chains follows, all from one sample in a study of metastatic and nonmetastatic thyroid tumors. TCRdb ran MiXCR on the PCR reads. In the table there are over 10,000 clones, roughly 31% of which are singletons. The sample was tumor tissue. The receptors stem from a male donor with papillary thyroid cancer or a benign thyroid nodule (not recorded which). Some clones in this sample may be carry-over from other donors' samples. CDR3s include the opening cysteine and the closing phenylalanine or tryptophan. Each record gives: J gene, D gene, V gene, clone size, CDR3 protein, CDR3 DNA. D genes are given only for firm matches. Not all rows give a size; the values are once, few, many and, for expanded clones, a class.

>TRBJ2-1|TRBD1|TRBV28|NA
CASTTDRDEQFF
TGTGCCAGCACCACTGACAGGGATGAGCAGTTCTTC
>TRBJ2-5|NA|TRBV7-9|many
CASSLTGAMWETQYF
TGTGCCAGCAGCTTAACGGGGGCGATGTGGGAGACCCAGTACTTC
>TRBJ1-5|NA|TRBV4-1|once
CASSRRLGGHSGQPQHF
TGCGCCAGCAGCAGGCGACTGGGGGGGCACTCGGGACAGCCCCAGCATTTT
>TRBJ2-1|NA|TRBV5-1|large
CASSLVSLSYNEQFF
TGCGCCAGCAGCTTGGTATCCCTCTCCTACAATGAGCAGTTCTTC
>TRBJ2-7|NA|TRBV11-3|NA
CASSMYRTSYEQYF
TGTGCCAGCAGCATGTACAGAACCTCCTACGAGCAGTACTTC
>TRBJ2-7|NA|TRBV28|few
CASSLPRNSYEQYF
TGTGCCAGCAGTTTGCCCAGAAACTCCTACGAGCAGTACTTC
>TRBJ1-6|NA|TRBV6-6|many
CASSYLREALHF
TGTGCCAGCAGTTACCTACGAGAGGCCCTCCACTTT
>TRBJ2-1|NA|TRBV5-1|once
CASSLRGGEQFF
TGCGCCAGCAGCTTGAGGGGTGGTGAGCAGTTCTTC
>TRBJ2-1|TRBD2|TRBV6-1|NA
CASSESVGGSDEQFF
TGTGCCAGCAGTGAATCTGTCGGGGGGAGTGATGAGCAGTTCTTC
>TRBJ2-7|NA|TRBV2|few
CASRCLRGEQNF
TGTGCCAGCAGGTGCCTTCGGGGCGAGCAGAACTTC
>TRBJ2-3|NA|TRBV11-2|medium-sized
CASSLFAQGTQYF
TGTGCCAGCAGCTTATTCGCCCAGGGAACGCAGTATTTT
>TRBJ2-7|TRBD2|TRBV10-1|once
CASRSAGAVFFFRDEQYF
TGCGCCAGCAGGTCAGCGGGAGCCGTTTTCTTTTTTCGTGACGAGCAGTACTTC
>TRBJ2-3|TRBD2|TRBV18|NA
CASSLNWMGLAGPTDTQYF
TGTGCCAGCTCACTTAATTGGATGGGGCTAGCGGGACCCACAGATACGCAGTATTTT
>TRBJ1-2|NA|TRBV20-1|medium-sized
CSASSFLGYTF
TGCAGTGCTAGTTCATTCCTCGGCTACACCTTC
>TRBJ2-1|NA|TRBV20-1|large
CSAQQRDTYNEQFF
TGCAGTGCCCAACAACGGGACACATACAATGAGCAGTTCTTC
>TRBJ2-1|NA|TRBV25-1|many
CASSSSGVNEQFF
TGTGCCAGCAGTTCTTCAGGGGTCAATGAGCAGTTCTTC
>TRBJ1-4|NA|TRBV5-6|medium-sized
CASSSGLLNEKLFF
TGTGCCAGCAGCTCGGGACTCTTAAATGAAAAACTGTTTTTT
>TRBJ1-2|TRBD1|TRBV28|large
CASSHLRDSPNYGYTF
TGTGCCAGCAGTCACCTCCGGGACAGTCCTAACTATGGCTACACCTTC
>TRBJ2-7|NA|TRBV12-3/TRBV12-4|few
CTSSPSDRGWEQYF
TGTACCAGCAGTCCCTCGGATAGGGGTTGGGAGCAGTACTTC
>TRBJ2-7|NA|TRBV18|NA
CASSPPYSNEQYF
TGTGCCAGCTCACCACCGTACAGTAACGAGCAGTACTTC
>TRBJ1-2|TRBD1|TRBV11-2|medium-sized
CASSSSRDRGPEGGYTF
TGTGCCAGCAGCTCCTCCCGGGACAGGGGCCCCGAGGGTGGCTACACCTTC
>TRBJ1-4|NA|TRBV11-2|many
CASSYELGEKLFF
TGTGCCAGCAGCTACGAGCTGGGCGAAAAACTGTTTTTT
>TRBJ2-7|NA|TRBV20-1|few
CSARDTSGQEDEQYF
TGCAGTGCTAGAGATACGAGTGGGCAGGAGGACGAGCAGTACTTC
>TRBJ2-3|NA|TRBV15|medium-sized
CATSASTDTQYF
TGTGCCACCTCGGCTAGCACAGATACGCAGTATTTT
>TRBJ1-3|NA|TRBV7-9|NA
CASSNVQGNTIYF
TGTGCCAGCAGCAACGTACAGGGAAACACCATATATTTT
>TRBJ1-2|TRBD1|TRBV7-8|medium-sized
CASSWTGGYGYTF
TGTGCCAGCAGCTGGACAGGGGGCTATGGCTACACCTTC
>TRBJ1-5|TRBD1|TRBV6-2/TRBV6-3|NA
CASGKTGTNQPQHF
TGTGCCAGCGGAAAGACAGGGACGAATCAGCCCCAGCATTTT
>TRBJ2-1|TRBD2|TRBV4-1|medium-sized
CASSQEGGLAGVEQFF
TGCGCCAGCAGCCAAGAGGGTGGGCTAGCGGGAGTCGAGCAGTTCTTC
>TRBJ1-2|TRBD1|TRBV10-3|NA
CAIREGTGGYGYTF
TGTGCCATCAGAGAGGGGACAGGGGGCTATGGCTACACCTTC
>TRBJ1-4|NA|TRBV5-4|NA
CASSSNMATNEKLFF
TGTGCCAGCAGCTCCAACATGGCAACTAATGAAAAACTGTTTTTT
>TRBJ1-4|TRBD1|TRBV20-1|medium-sized
CSARTGTGREKLFF
TGCAGTGCTAGGACCGGGACAGGTAGAGAAAAACTGTTTTTT
>TRBJ2-7|NA|TRBV6-1|NA
CASSLVANEQYF
TGTGCCAGCAGTCTGGTCGCAAACGAGCAGTACTTC
>TRBJ1-5|TRBD1|TRBV12-3/TRBV12-4|many
CASRLTGEYQPQHF
TGTGCCAGCAGGCTTACAGGGGAATATCAGCCCCAGCATTTT
>TRBJ2-1|NA|TRBV12-3/TRBV12-4|few
CANNGGLAALNEQFF
TGTGCCAACAATGGGGGGCTAGCGGCACTCAATGAGCAGTTCTTC
>TRBJ2-5|NA|TRBV5-1|once
CASSLLGRDTQYF
TGCGCCAGCAGCTTGCTGGGTAGGGATACCCAGTACTTC
>TRBJ2-1|NA|TRBV7-6|NA
CASSLDPVSPYNEQFF
TGTGCCAGCAGCTTAGATCCGGTATCCCCCTACAATGAGCAGTTCTTC
>TRBJ1-2|NA|TRBV13|NA
CASSRLNRQDNYGYTF
TGTGCCAGCAGCCGCTTGAATAGACAGGACAACTATGGCTACACCTTC
>TRBJ2-1|TRBD2|TRBV5-8|many
CASSLGLAGAYNEQFF
TGTGCCAGCAGCTTGGGACTAGCGGGGGCCTACAATGAGCAGTTCTTC
>TRBJ2-3|NA|TRBV5-1|NA
CASSLGGQGTDTQYF
TGCGCCAGCAGCTTGGGGGGGCAAGGCACAGATACGCAGTATTTT
>TRBJ2-7|TRBD2|TRBV20-1|NA
CSYAPGLGYEQYF
TGCAGTTACGCGCCGGGACTAGGGTACGAGCAGTACTTC